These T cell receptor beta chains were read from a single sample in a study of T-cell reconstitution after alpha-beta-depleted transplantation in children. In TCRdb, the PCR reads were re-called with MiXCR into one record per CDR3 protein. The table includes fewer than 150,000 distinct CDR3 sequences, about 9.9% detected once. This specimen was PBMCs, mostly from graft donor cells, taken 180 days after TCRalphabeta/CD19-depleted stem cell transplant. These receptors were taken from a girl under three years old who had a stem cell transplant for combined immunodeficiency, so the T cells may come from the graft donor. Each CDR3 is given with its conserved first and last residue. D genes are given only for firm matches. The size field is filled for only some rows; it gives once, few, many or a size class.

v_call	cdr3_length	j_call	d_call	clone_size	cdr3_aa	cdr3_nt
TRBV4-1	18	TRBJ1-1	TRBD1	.	CASSQNRGTTPRDTEAFF	TGCGCCAGCAGCCAGAACAGGGGAACTACGCCCCGGGACACTGAAGCTTTCTTT
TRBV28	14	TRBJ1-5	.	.	CASNWAQFNQPQHF	TGTGCCAGCAACTGGGCGCAGTTCAATCAGCCCCAGCATTTT
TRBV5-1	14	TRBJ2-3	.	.	CASSVGVGSDTQYF	TGCGCCAGCAGTGTCGGGGTAGGGTCAGATACGCAGTATTTT
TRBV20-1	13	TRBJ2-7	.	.	CSANVGPGSEQYF	TGCAGTGCTAACGTGGGCCCTGGAAGCGAGCAGTACTTC
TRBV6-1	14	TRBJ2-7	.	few	CASIKGGELNEQYF	TGTGCCAGCATAAAAGGAGGGGAACTTAACGAGCAGTACTTC
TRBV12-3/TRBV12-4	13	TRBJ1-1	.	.	CASSLSGVTEAFF	TGTGCCAGCAGTTTATCGGGGGTTACTGAAGCTTTCTTT
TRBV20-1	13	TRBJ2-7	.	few	CSAKRQDSYEQYF	TGCAGTGCCAAAAGACAGGACAGCTACGAGCAGTACTTC
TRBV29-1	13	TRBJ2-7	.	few	CSVRVVSSYEQYF	TGCAGCGTTCGGGTGGTAAGCTCCTACGAGCAGTACTTC
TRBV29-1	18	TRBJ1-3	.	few	CSVELHGSGLWAGNTIYF	TGCAGCGTTGAACTTCACGGATCAGGTCTCTGGGCTGGAAACACCATATATTTT
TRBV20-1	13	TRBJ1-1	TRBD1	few	CSAYRGSNTEAFF	TGCAGTGCGTACAGGGGCTCGAACACTGAAGCTTTCTTT
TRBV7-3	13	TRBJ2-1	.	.	CASSSIDCQEQFF	TGTGCCAGCAGCTCCATTGACTGCCAGGAGCAGTTCTTC
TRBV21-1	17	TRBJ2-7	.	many	CASSMSRDRGFSYEQYF	TGTGCCAGCAGCATGTCCCGGGACAGGGGTTTTTCATACGAGCAGTACTTC
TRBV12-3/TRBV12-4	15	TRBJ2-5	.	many	CASSFFLPRGETQYF	TGTGCCAGCAGTTTCTTCCTGCCCCGGGGGGAGACCCAGTACTTC
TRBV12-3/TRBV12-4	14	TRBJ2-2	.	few	CASSLWGAEAELFF	TGTGCCAGCAGTTTATGGGGCGCCGAAGCGGAGCTGTTTTTT
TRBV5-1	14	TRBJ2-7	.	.	CASSLGGGKLEQYF	TGCGCCAGCAGCTTGGGAGGGGGAAAACTCGAGCAGTACTTC
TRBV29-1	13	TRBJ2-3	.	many	CSVSQGLSDTQYF	TGCAGCGTCTCACAGGGTCTCTCAGATACGCAGTATTTT
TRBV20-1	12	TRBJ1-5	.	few	CSLQYSNQPQHF	TGCAGTTTGCAGTATAGCAATCAGCCCCAGCATTTT
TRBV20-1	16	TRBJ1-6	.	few	CSAKPRTWAHNSPLHF	TGCAGTGCTAAGCCACGGACCTGGGCTCATAATTCACCCCTCCACTTT
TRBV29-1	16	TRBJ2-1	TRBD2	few	CSVEGREGYSYNEQFF	TGCAGCGTTGAAGGGCGGGAGGGCTACTCCTACAATGAGCAGTTCTTC
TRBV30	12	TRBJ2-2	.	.	CAWRLFTGELFF	TGTGCCTGGAGGCTTTTCACCGGGGAGCTGTTTTTT
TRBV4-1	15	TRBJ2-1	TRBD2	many	CASSQERRGKNEQFF	TGCGCCAGCAGCCAAGAAAGGCGGGGGAAAAATGAGCAGTTCTTC
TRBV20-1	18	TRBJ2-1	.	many	CSARTFSGASSSYNEQFF	TGCAGTGCTAGAACCTTCTCCGGGGCGTCCAGCTCCTACAATGAGCAGTTCTTC
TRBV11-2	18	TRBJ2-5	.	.	CASSVRGKTTLSQETQYF	TGTGCCAGCAGCGTCAGGGGCAAAACTACACTATCACAAGAGACCCAGTACTTC
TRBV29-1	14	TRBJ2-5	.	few	CSVEFSHIQETQYF	TGCAGCGTTGAATTCAGTCACATCCAAGAGACCCAGTACTTC
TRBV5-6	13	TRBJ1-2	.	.	CASSPDTFYGYTF	TGTGCCAGCAGCCCCGACACCTTCTATGGCTACACCTTC
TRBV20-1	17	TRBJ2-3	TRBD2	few	CSARVPLGGGSGDTQYF	TGCAGTGCTAGAGTCCCTCTCGGGGGAGGGAGCGGTGATACGCAGTATTTT
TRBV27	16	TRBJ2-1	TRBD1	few	CASSHRQGQGFNEQFF	TGTGCCAGCAGCCACCGCCAGGGACAGGGTTTCAATGAGCAGTTCTTC
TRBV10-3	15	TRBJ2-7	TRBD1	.	CAISESGTGQYEQYF	TGTGCCATCAGTGAGTCGGGAACGGGACAGTACGAGCAGTACTTC
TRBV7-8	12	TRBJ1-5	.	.	CASSLLNQPQHF	TGTGCCAGCAGCCTCCTCAATCAGCCCCAGCATTTT
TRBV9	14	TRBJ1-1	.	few	CASSPWGGTTEAFF	TGTGCCAGCAGCCCTTGGGGGGGAACCACTGAAGCTTTCTTT
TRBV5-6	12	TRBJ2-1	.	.	CASSLRANEQFF	TGTGCCAGCAGCCTTAGGGCTAATGAGCAGTTCTTC
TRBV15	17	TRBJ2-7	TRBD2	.	CATSRDRSLAGSYEQYF	TGTGCCACCAGCAGAGATCGATCTCTAGCGGGTTCCTACGAGCAGTACTTC
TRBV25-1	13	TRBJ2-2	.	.	CASSVEGRGELFF	TGTGCCAGCAGTGTGGAGGGGCGCGGGGAGCTGTTTTTT
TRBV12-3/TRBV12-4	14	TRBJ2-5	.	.	CASSLGSEEETQYF	TGTGCCAGCAGTTTGGGGTCAGAAGAAGAGACCCAGTACTTC
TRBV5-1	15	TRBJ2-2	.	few	CASSLERGWTGELFF	TGCGCCAGCAGCTTAGAACGGGGTTGGACCGGGGAGCTGTTTTTT
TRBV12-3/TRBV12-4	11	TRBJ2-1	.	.	CASRRKGEQFF	TGTGCCAGCAGACGTAAGGGTGAGCAGTTCTTC
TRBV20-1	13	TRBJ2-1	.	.	CSARPLGDNEQFF	TGCAGTGCTCGACCCTTGGGGGACAATGAGCAGTTCTTC
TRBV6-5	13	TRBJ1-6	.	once	CASSSPGWTPLHF	TGTGCCAGCAGTTCCCCGGGCTGGACACCCCTCCACTTT
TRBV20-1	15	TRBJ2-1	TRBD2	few	CSARELAGEWNEQFF	TGCAGTGCTAGAGAGCTAGCGGGAGAATGGAATGAGCAGTTCTTC
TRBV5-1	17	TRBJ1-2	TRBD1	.	CASSFSSGTGSGYGYTF	TGCGCCAGCAGCTTCTCATCCGGGACAGGGTCGGGCTATGGCTACACCTTC
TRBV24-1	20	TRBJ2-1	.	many	CATSRPTGTGASGIVDEQFF	TGTGCCACCAGTAGACCGACCGGGACAGGGGCTAGCGGGATTGTGGATGAGCAGTTCTTC
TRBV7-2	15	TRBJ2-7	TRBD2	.	CASSPARRESHEQYF	TGTGCCAGCAGCCCTGCACGGCGGGAGTCCCACGAGCAGTACTTC
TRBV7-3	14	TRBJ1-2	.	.	CASSLNPGKYGYTF	TGTGCCAGCAGCTTAAACCCAGGAAAATATGGCTACACCTTC